This TCR beta chain was obtained from a study of PD-1 blockade in classical Hodgkin lymphoma. This clone was detected many times. Its antigen remains unknown. Deletions cut 4 bases from V and 4 bases from J, with 17 bases between. Germline V gene lookup returns CDR1 MDHEN and CDR2 SYDVKM. This CDR3 has 15 amino acids. All patients experienced relapse after autologous stem cell transplantation, and brentuximab vedotin exposure was variable. TCRdb's copy holds only in-frame clones and misses some; the assay was immunoSEQ multiplex PCR. Of 25,000 or so clones listed, approximately 74% are singletons. Study results and limitations: Exclusion was the outcome for patients who began nivolumab under 1 year after ASCT.

The chain employs TRBV28 and TRBJ2-7; D might be TRBD1 (5 bases). This clonotype originated in a human donor with classical Hodgkin lymphoma. Specimen: peripheral blood mononuclear cells (PBMCs), collected at baseline. The CDR3 is CASSSPARALYEQYF. CDR3 DNA sequence: TGTGCCAGCAGTTCCCCGGCCAGGGCCTTATACGAGCAGTACTTC.